This is a list of T cell receptor beta chains from one sample in a study of monozygotic twins with inflammatory bowel disease. TCRdb re-called the 5' RACE reads, yielding one record per CDR3 amino acid sequence without DNA. Found here are approximately 210,000 distinct CDR3 sequences; the top ten clones hold around 7.7%. The sequencing sample was made of blood. These receptors came from a human donor with ulcerative colitis or Crohn's disease, or a healthy co-twin of an affected twin (not recorded which). The CDR3 runs from the conserved cysteine through the conserved F or W.

TRBV7-2	TRBJ1-5	CASSVRTGEGQPQHF
TRBV5-1	TRBJ2-1	CASSLSSSNEQFF
TRBV5-4	TRBJ2-1	CASSSQGGTSWGEQFF
TRBV24-1	TRBJ2-1	CATSDWSGRAMVF
TRBV6-5	TRBJ1-3	CASPTDGNTIYF
TRBV23-1	TRBJ1-5	CASSQKGQGEYQPQHF
TRBV11-1	TRBJ2-1	CASSLDAGFGEQFF
TRBV20-1	TRBJ2-1	CSAVLVHNEQFF
TRBV4-2	TRBJ2-2	CASSQEPDYTGELFF
TRBV12-3/TRBV12-4	TRBJ1-1	CASSAGITEAFF
TRBV7-2	TRBJ1-4	CASSSKVGTGNEKLFF
TRBV20-1	TRBJ1-1	CSAIQGANTEAFF
TRBV10-3	TRBJ1-3	CAILHSPGNTIYF
TRBV6-1	TRBJ2-1	CASSPDGLAVYNEQFF
TRBV9	TRBJ2-2	CASSAPAQGNTGELFF
TRBV7-3	TRBJ1-2	CASSLEQGRGYTF
TRBV4-2	TRBJ2-3	CASSPTPLAGPSGGTSTDTQYF
TRBV7-2	TRBJ2-2	CASSFGPSGGELFF
TRBV5-1	TRBJ2-1	CASSLGTSGGAFRF
TRBV12-5	TRBJ2-1	CASGLRGQGRDEQFF
TRBV2	TRBJ2-1	CASSGRIEQFF
TRBV7-9	TRBJ2-7	CASSATYEQYF
TRBV7-2	TRBJ2-7	CASSFLESSYEQYF
TRBV20-1	TRBJ1-1	CSARDKGQGPLGAFF
TRBV30	TRBJ2-1	CAWKRGLSYNEQFF
TRBV4-1	TRBJ2-3	CASSQDPSPDRHTQYF
TRBV7-2	TRBJ1-2	CASRKGQHPYGYTF
TRBV19	TRBJ1-1	CASGNRVTEAFF
TRBV4-3	TRBJ2-1	CASSQNLGGEQFF
TRBV6-1	TRBJ1-3	CASKSGTVGTGNTIYF
TRBV3-1	TRBJ1-5	CASSQSMLRTVNQPQHF
TRBV5-8	TRBJ2-7	CASSFNGPYEQYF
TRBV20-1	TRBJ2-2	CSARDSGRDTGELFF
TRBV20-1	TRBJ1-6	CSAREPLGREDSPLHF
TRBV20-1	TRBJ2-5	CSARDIATPQETQYF
TRBV27	TRBJ1-1	CASRKNWAEGKNTEAFF